This note documents a single T cell receptor beta chain sequence. Its antigen is undetermined. At deep level, the assay was performed. For unsorted PBMC, 250 to 350 ng DNA per replicate equaled some 33,000 T cell genomes. Clones were sequenced by immunoSEQ multiplex PCR, and TCRdb holds only the in-frame ones, with some missing. The table shows roughly 500,000 clones, with roughly 77% occurring only once. J lost 8 bases, V lost 8 bases, and 13 bases had no gene match. Germline V CDR1 and CDR2: MNHEY, SMNVEV (reference sequence). This CDR3 has 14 amino acids. The sample originates from a study of shared clonotypes between healthy human individuals. Study-level results: Measured sharing among donors was expected to vary with sequencing depth.

Caucasian adults residing in Nashville, Tennessee made up all the donors. The chain employs TRBV27 and TRBJ1-2; 8 bases match TRBD1. The sample consisted of PBMCs. The sequence came from a woman aged 40 to 50 in good health. Some clones in this sample may be carry-over from other donors' samples. The DNA for the CDR3 is TGTGCCAGCGGGCCCCGACAGGGGTCCGTCGGCTACACCTTC. Protein sequence: CASGPRQGSVGYTF.